This T cell receptor (beta chain) was captured in a study of blood T cell repertoires in COVID-19 (dated by TCRdb to about 2020). Regarding the study in general: Samples covering the acute and convalescent phases of COVID-19 were provided by collaborators in the United States, Italy and Spain. The prospective study material was composed of cDNA or gDNA derived from T cells, B-cell-depleted T cells, or PBMCs. The dataset comprised deeply sampled blood TCRbeta repertoires from subjects exposed to, actively infected with, or recovered from COVID-19. The repertoires were made available in a free public database intended to serve as a resource for research on the immune response to SARS-CoV-2. The samples were drawn from the first 160 participants of the ongoing ImmuneRACE study and from over 950 subjects provided by 6 global collaborators. Nearly every sample came with metadata listing a de-identified subject ID, COVID-19 status, age in years and sex. Where available, HLA class I and class II types were obtained from metadata supplied by the sample provider rather than from assay-based typing.

Turning to this clone: The clone's antigen remains unknown. No base-level quality is on record; no much larger clone is a single base apart.

TCRbeta CDR3 regions were amplified from genomic DNA using the immunoSEQ Assay, a bias-controlled multiplex PCR. The study's processing was this. The number of nucleated cells in each sample was estimated by amplification of reference gene primers within the assay. Sequence reads were collapsed and filtered to measure the absolute abundance of every unique TCRbeta CDR3 rearrangement. For each sample, productive Simpson clonality was calculated as the square root of Simpson's diversity index over productive rearrangements. The table comes from immuneACCESS by way of TCRdb, which keeps in-frame sequences with V and J called. Part of the clones is missing from these tables; in studies checked, under half for an unresolved V gene and the rest for unknown reasons. Clone size and V and J calls were adopted from that table, with D and trimming inferred from the DNA. This sample lists roughly 300,000 clones; 75% to 95% were detected once. Of the sample, approximately 6.8% is held by the ten largest clones.

Taken from cysteine to phenylalanine, the CDR3 has 15 residues. The only DNA kept is the CDR3, 45 bases in frame from the first base. V is trimmed back by 9 bases and J by 5 bases, and the junction contains 12 bases that no gene match accounts for. Per the germline V gene, KGHDR is the CDR1 and SFDVKD is the CDR2. Overall study results and their limits: The quantity of clinical and demographic metadata differed by source and by participant and was supplied without curation.

At one collaborating source in Seattle, patients were enrolled during active infection and were followed longitudinally through the course of disease. Collaborating institutions collected whole blood in K2EDTA tubes following their own protocols. For TCRbeta analysis, collaborators shipped samples in one of three forms: frozen whole blood, isolated PBMCs, or DNA extracted from either of those sample types. Sequenced sample: peripheral blood. This receptor was identified in a woman in her 30s with COVID-19, enrolled during active disease. The sequence joins TRBV24-1 to TRBJ1-2; the junction holds 9 bases that match TRBD1. The DNA sequence is TGTGCCACCGGGGAACCGGGACAGGGAGTATATGGCTACACCTTC. Its protein product is CATGEPGQGVYGYTF.